One sample yielded the 6 T cell receptor beta chains listed below, sequenced in a study of OX40 agonist ivuxolimab in advanced cancers. Clones were read by immunoSEQ multiplex PCR, and TCRdb kept only the in-frame ones, dropping some. The sample has a few thousand clones, 60% to 75% seen once. The sample consisted of CD4+ or CD8+ T cells sorted from blood, taken in a trial of the OX40 agonist ivuxolimab. Receptors originate from an adult with an advanced solid tumor such as melanoma, head and neck, liver or kidney cancer.

The chain has TRBV5-3 and TRBJ1-6; D not resolved. TRBV5-3 is classed as an ORF, of uncertain function. The CDR3 is 17 residues long. V was cut by 2 bases and J by 0 bases, with 12 bases left in between. The CDR3 bases are TGTGCCAGAAGCTTCACAGTTCCGAGCTCCTATAATTCACCCCTCCACTTT. The encoded protein is CARSFTVPSSYNSPLHF.

This clone was recorded only once. The chain has TRBV6-1 and TRBJ2-7; 7 bases align to TRBD2. CDR3 length: 16 amino acids. J was trimmed by 0 bases and V by 1 base; bases with no gene match: 6. CDR1 and CDR2 from the germline V gene are MNHNS and SASEGT. For the CDR3, the DNA is TGTGCCAGCAGTGAAGTACCTAGCGGAAACTCCTACGAGCAGTACTTC. It is translated as CASSEVPSGNSYEQYF.

This clone occurred a few times. The chain has TRBV6-5 and TRBJ2-2, with D tentatively TRBD2 (5 bases). CDR3 length: 15 residues. The germline gives CDR1 MNHEY, CDR2 SVGAGI. V lost 8 bases and J 7 bases, leaving 20 bases between the germline ends. The CDR3 sequence: CASGPSRPAGGELFF. CDR3 nucleotides: TGTGCCAGCGGCCCATCCAGGCCGGCGGGCGGGGAGCTGTTTTTT.

The CDR3: CAISGERVELFF. The CDR3 DNA is TGTGCCATCAGTGGAGAGAGGGTAGAGCTGTTTTTT. The V call is TRBV10-3, the J call TRBJ2-2; D is perhaps TRBD2 (5 bases). This CDR3 is 12 amino acids long. The germline V gene encodes CDR1 ENHRY and CDR2 SYGVKD. V lost 4 bases and J 11 bases, leaving 11 bases between the germline ends.

Sample share makes this clone medium-sized. The chain recombines TRBV6-1 with TRBJ1-2, with 7 bases aligning to TRBD1. Germline V lookup: CDR1 MNHNS, CDR2 SASEGT. Trimming cost V 0 bases and J 6 bases; bases outside gene matches: 7. This CDR3 has 15 residues. CDR3 sequence: CASSEAPDRVDGYTF. CDR3 coding DNA: TGTGCCAGCAGTGAAGCGCCTGACAGGGTGGATGGCTACACCTTC.

The chain links TRBV5-6 to TRBJ2-3; 9 bases agree with TRBD1. Germline V gene lookup returns CDR1 SGHDT and CDR2 YYEEEE. V lost 4 bases and J lost 3; bases outside the gene matches: 9. CDR3 size: 16 residues. The CDR3: CASSITGGELTDTQYF. The CDR3 DNA reads as TGTGCCAGCAGCATTACAGGGGGCGAGTTGACAGATACGCAGTATTTT.